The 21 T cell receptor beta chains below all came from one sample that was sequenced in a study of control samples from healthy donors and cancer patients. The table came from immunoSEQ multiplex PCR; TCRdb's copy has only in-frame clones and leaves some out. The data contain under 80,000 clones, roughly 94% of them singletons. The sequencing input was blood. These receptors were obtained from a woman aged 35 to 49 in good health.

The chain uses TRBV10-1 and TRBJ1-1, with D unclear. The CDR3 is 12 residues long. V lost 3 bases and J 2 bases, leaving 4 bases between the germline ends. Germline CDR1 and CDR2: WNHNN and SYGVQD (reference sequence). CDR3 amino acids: CASSDPNTEAFF. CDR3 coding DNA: TGCGCCAGCAGTGACCCCAACACTGAAGCTTTCTTT.

In DNA form, the CDR3 reads TGTGCCAGCAGTTACTCGAAGGGGAACTATGGCTACACCTTC. It codes for CASSYSKGNYGYTF. The chain uses TRBV6-5 and TRBJ1-2, with D tentatively TRBD1 (5 bases). Trimming removed 0 bases at V and 2 bases at J, with 7 bases between. The length of the CDR3 is 14 residues. Per germline, CDR1 MNHEY and CDR2 SVGAGI.

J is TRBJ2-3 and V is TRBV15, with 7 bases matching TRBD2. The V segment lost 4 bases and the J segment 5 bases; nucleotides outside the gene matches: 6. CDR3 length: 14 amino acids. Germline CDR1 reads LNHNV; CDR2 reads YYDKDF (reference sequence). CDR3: CATSTGLDVDTQYF. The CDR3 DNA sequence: TGTGCCACCAGCACCGGACTAGACGTAGATACGCAGTATTTT.

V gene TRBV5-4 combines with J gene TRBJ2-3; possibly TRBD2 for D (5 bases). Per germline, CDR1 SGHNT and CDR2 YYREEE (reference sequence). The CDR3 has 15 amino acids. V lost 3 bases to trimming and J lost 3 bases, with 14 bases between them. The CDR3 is CASSYAGLPTDTQYF. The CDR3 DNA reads TGTGCCAGCAGCTACGCGGGCCTGCCTACAGATACGCAGTATTTT.

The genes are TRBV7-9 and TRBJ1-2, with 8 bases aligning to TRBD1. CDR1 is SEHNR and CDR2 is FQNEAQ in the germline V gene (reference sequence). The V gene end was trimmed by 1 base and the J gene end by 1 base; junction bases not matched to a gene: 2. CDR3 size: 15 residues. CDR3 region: CASSLGTGGNYGYTF. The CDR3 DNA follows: TGTGCCAGCAGCTTAGGTACAGGGGGTAACTATGGCTACACCTTC.

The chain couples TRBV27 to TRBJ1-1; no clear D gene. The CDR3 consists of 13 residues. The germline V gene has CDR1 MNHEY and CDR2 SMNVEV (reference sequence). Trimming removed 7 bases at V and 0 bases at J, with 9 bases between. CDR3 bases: TGTGCCAGCAAGATAGGGTTGAACACTGAAGCTTTCTTT. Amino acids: CASKIGLNTEAFF.

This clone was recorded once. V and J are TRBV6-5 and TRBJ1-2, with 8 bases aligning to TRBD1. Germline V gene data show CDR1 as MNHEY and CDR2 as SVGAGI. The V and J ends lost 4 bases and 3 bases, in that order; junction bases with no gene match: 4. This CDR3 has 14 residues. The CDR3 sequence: CASSFTGGDYGYTF. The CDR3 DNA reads TGTGCCAGCAGTTTTACAGGGGGTGACTATGGCTACACCTTC.

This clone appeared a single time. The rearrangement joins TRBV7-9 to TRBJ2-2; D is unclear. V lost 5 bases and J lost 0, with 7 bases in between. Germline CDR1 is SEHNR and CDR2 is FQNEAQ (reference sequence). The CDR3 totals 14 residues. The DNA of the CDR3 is TGTGCCAGCAGCCCAAACGCGAACACCGGGGAGCTGTTTTTT. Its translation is CASSPNANTGELFF. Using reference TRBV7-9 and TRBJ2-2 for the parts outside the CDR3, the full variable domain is DTGVSQNPRHKITKRGQNVTFRCDPISEHNRLYWYRQTLGQGPEFLTYFQNEAQLEKSRLLSDRFSAERPKGSFSTLEIQRTEQGDSAMYLCASSPNANTGELFFGEGSRLTVL.

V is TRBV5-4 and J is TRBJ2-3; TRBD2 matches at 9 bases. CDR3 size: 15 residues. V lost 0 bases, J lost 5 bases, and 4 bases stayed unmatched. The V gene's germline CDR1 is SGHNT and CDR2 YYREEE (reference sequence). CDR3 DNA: TGTGCCAGCAGCTTGGAGGCTAGCGGGGTAGATACGCAGTATTTT. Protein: CASSLEASGVDTQYF.

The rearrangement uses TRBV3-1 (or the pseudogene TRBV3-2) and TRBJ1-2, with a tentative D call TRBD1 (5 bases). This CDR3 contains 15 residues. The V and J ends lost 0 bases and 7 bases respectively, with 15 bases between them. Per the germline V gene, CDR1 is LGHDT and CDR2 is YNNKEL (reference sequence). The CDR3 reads CASSQDQGPGSGYTF. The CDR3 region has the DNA TGTGCCAGCAGCCAAGATCAGGGCCCCGGGTCTGGCTACACCTTC.

The DNA of the CDR3 is TGCGCCAGCAGTGATACCGTAGGGGCCCAGTACTTC. Encoded protein: CASSDTVGAQYF. The J gene is TRBJ2-5, the V gene TRBV10-1; D may be TRBD1 (5 bases). Looked up from germline, CDR1 is WNHNN and CDR2 is SYGVQD (reference sequence). The CDR3 extends over 12 amino acids. Trimming cost V 3 bases and J 9 bases, with 11 bases left between them.

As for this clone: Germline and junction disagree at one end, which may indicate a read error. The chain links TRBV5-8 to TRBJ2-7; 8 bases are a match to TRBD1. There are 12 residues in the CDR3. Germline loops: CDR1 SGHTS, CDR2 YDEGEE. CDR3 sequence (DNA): TGTGCCAGCAGCTTCGGACAGGGTCGGGGAGACTTC. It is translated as CASSFGQGRGDF.

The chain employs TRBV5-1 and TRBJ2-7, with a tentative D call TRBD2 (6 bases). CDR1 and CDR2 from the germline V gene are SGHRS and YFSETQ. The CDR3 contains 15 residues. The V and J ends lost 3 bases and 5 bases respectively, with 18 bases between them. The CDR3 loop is CASSWAGTGEDEQYF. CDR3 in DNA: TGCGCCAGCAGCTGGGCCGGGACGGGAGAAGACGAGCAGTACTTC.

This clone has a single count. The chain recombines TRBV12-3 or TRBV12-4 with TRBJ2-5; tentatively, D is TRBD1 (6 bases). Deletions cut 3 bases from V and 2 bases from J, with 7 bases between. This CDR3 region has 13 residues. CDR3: CASSFRGQETQYF. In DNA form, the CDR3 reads TGTGCCAGCAGTTTCAGGGGTCAAGAGACCCAGTACTTC.

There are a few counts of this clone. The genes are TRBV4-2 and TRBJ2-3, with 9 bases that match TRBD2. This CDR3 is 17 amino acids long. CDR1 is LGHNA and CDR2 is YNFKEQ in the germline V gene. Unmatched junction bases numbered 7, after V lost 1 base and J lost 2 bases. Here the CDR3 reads CASSQARGGGSTDTQYF. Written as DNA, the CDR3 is TGTGCCAGCAGCCAAGCTCGCGGGGGGGGGTCCACAGATACGCAGTATTTT.

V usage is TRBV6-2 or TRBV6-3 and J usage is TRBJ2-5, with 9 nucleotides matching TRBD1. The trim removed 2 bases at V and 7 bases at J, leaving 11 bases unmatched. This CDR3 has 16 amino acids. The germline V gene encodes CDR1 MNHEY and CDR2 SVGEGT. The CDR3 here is CASSYRWTGESGTQYF. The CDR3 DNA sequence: TGTGCCAGCAGTTACAGGTGGACAGGGGAATCGGGGACCCAGTACTTC.

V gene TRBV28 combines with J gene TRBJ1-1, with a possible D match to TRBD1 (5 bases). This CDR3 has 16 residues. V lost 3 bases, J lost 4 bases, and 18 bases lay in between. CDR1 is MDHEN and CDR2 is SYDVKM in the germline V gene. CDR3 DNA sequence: TGTGCCAGCAGTTTTAAAGTTTGGGGGGTTGGCACTGAAGCTTTCTTT. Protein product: CASSFKVWGVGTEAFF.

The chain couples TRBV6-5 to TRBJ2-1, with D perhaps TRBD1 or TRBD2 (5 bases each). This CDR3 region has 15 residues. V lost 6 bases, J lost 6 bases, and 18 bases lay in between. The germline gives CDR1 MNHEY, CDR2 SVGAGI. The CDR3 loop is CASRGTPERRNEQFF. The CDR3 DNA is TGTGCCAGCAGGGGGACCCCGGAGCGCCGCAATGAGCAGTTCTTC.

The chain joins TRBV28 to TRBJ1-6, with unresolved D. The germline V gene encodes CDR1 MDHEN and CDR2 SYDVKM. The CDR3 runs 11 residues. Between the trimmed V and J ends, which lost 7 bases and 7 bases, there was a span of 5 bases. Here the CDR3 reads CASNANSPLHF. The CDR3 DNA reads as TGTGCCAGCAACGCGAATTCACCCCTCCACTTT.

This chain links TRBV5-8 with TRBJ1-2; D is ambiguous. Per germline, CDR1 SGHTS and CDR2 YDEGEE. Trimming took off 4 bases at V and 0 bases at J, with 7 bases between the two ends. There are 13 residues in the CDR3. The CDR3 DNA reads TGTGCCAGCAGCCTGAAAACTAACTATGGCTACACCTTC. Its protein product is CASSLKTNYGYTF.

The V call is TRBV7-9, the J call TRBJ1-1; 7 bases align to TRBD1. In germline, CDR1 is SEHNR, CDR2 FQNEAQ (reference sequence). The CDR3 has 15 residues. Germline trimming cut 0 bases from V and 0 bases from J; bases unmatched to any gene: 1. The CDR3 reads CASSLAQGVNTEAFF. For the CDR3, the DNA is TGTGCCAGCAGCTTAGCGCAGGGGGTGAACACTGAAGCTTTCTTT. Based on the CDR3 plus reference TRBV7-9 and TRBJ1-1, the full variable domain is DTGVSQNPRHKITKRGQNVTFRCDPISEHNRLYWYRQTLGQGPEFLTYFQNEAQLEKSRLLSDRFSAERPKGSFSTLEIQRTEQGDSAMYLCASSLAQGVNTEAFFGQGTRLTVV.